This T cell receptor beta chain was retrieved from a study of CD8+ T cells in alopecia areata. General study results and limits: More clonal than normal scalp was lesional scalp, particularly alopecia totalis/universalis. Resident alphabeta T cells of normal skin are also sequenced in scalp samples.

The authors extracted RNA and reverse transcribed it into cDNA as the sequencing template. Here immunoSEQ multiplex PCR was the method, and the copy in TCRdb shows in-frame clones only, minus some. The sample lists 120,000 or so clones; about 61% were seen once. The CDR3 is 13 amino acids. V was shortened by 2 bases and J by 8 bases, with 13 bases between the two germline ends. Germline V gene data show CDR1 as GTSNPN and CDR2 as SVGIG (reference sequence). For this clone: Its antigen is not identified.

Material: CD4+ T cells sorted from blood. The chain is built from TRBV30 and TRBJ2-1; the D gene could be TRBD1 or TRBD2 (5 bases each). This receptor was taken from a human donor in good health. CDR3 in amino acids: CAWSTFEGHEQFF. The CDR3 DNA follows: TGTGCCTGGAGTACGTTCGAGGGGCATGAGCAGTTCTTC.